This TCR beta chain was profiled in a study of blood T cell repertoires in COVID-19. Across the study: T cells, B-cell-depleted T cells, or PBMCs provided the cDNA or gDNA that served as material.

The V gene's germline CDR1 is MNHEY and CDR2 SVGAGI. Trimming took 2 bases from V and 2 from J, leaving 6 bases between them. The CDR3 extends over 13 amino acids. Notes on this clone: The sample holds other DNA sequences that translate to the same CDR3.

Recruits, aged roughly 18 to 100 years, lived in 25 or so US areas. As processed by the authors: Quantification of nucleated cells was approximated via reference gene primer amplification. Measured with immunoSEQ multiplex PCR; TCRdb has only the in-frame clones, and not every one. V, J and clone size derive from that table, while D and trimming were established from the DNA sequence. The sample includes around 310,000 clones, roughly 91% of them seen just once. This clonotype originated in a woman in her thirties who had recovered from COVID-19. Input material: PBMCs or T cells enriched from blood (not recorded which). The rearrangement links TRBV6-5 to TRBJ1-2; D remains unclear. The CDR3 region is CASSYEVNYGYTF. In nucleotides, the CDR3 is TGTGCCAGCAGTTACGAGGTCAACTATGGCTACACCTTC.